This passage covers 21 T cell receptor beta chains from one sample sequenced in a study of T-cell memory formation after mild COVID-19. TCRdb redid the calling of the 5' RACE reads with MiXCR, one entry per CDR3 protein. The table has 350,000 to 450,000 distinct CDR3 sequences, 20% seen once. The specimen sequenced was PBMCs or a T cell subset sorted from them (not recorded which). Receptors originate from an adult woman who had mild COVID-19 (a few samples of this study predate the infection). Cell type and time point are not known.

A remark on this clonotype: A much more abundant neighbour one base away suggests this may be a read error. This chain uses TRBV12-3 or TRBV12-4 with TRBJ2-3; 11 bases map to TRBD1. The CDR3 sequence is 13 residues long. CDR3 nucleotide sequence: TGTGCCAGCCGGACAGGGGGCACAGATATGCAGTATTTT. It translates to CASRTGGTDMQYF.

This clonotype was seen a few times. The chain joins TRBV7-3 to TRBJ2-3; D is unresolved. This CDR3 region has 15 residues. CDR1 and CDR2 from the germline V gene are SGHTA and FQGTGA. The ends were cut back, 5 bases at V and 1 base at J, with 13 bases in the middle. This CDR3 is CASSPPAAGTDTQYF. The CDR3 DNA is TGTGCCAGCAGCCCTCCGGCCGCGGGCACAGATACGCAGTATTTT.

The chain is built from TRBV20-1 and TRBJ1-6, with 7 bases identical to TRBD1. This CDR3 comprises 13 residues. V dropped 5 bases and J dropped 9; count of bases not matched to a gene: 7. Germline CDR1 reads DFQATT; CDR2 reads SNEGSKA (reference sequence). CDR3 region: CSAGRQGGSPLHF. The CDR3 DNA is TGCAGTGCTGGGAGACAGGGAGGTTCACCCCTCCACTTT.

This sequence joins TRBV12-3 or TRBV12-4 and TRBJ2-1; D tentatively fits TRBD1 or TRBD2 (5 bases each). Trimming shortened V by 4 bases and J by 4 bases, and 20 bases separated the two germline ends. The CDR3 extends over 17 amino acids. The CDR3: CASSWGTLAIGYNEQFF. The CDR3 DNA reads TGTGCCAGCAGTTGGGGGACCCTCGCGATCGGATACAATGAGCAGTTCTTC.

This clonotype was picked up a small number of times. The chain combines TRBV12-3 or TRBV12-4 with TRBJ2-1; weak D call: TRBD1 (5 bases). The CDR3 is made up of 15 amino acids. Trimming pared 7 bases from V and 4 bases from J, leaving 17 bases between. This CDR3 is CASTIGQGVYNEQFF. The CDR3, as DNA: TGTGCCAGCACCATAGGGCAGGGTGTGTACAATGAGCAGTTCTTC.

The CDR3 here is CASSQDEGRAETQYF. CDR3 sequence (DNA): TGTGCCAGCAGCCAAGATGAGGGCAGGGCAGAGACCCAGTACTTC. This chain connects TRBV4-2 to TRBJ2-5; perhaps D is TRBD1 or TRBD2 (5 bases each). The germline V and J ends were trimmed by 0 bases and 4 bases, with 12 bases remaining between them. The CDR3 is made up of 15 amino acids. Germline V gene sequence: CDR1 LGHNA, CDR2 YNFKEQ.

J is TRBJ1-1 and V is TRBV12-3 or TRBV12-4; D is uncertain. V lost 6 bases and J lost 1, with 9 bases in between. The CDR3 has 13 residues. CDR3 nucleotides: TGTGCCAGCAGGCCCCCCTCGAACACTGAAGCTTTCTTT. This encodes CASRPPSNTEAFF.

This chain joins TRBV20-1 and TRBJ2-7; D is uncertain. CDR1 is DFQATT and CDR2 is SNEGSKA in the germline V gene (reference sequence). This CDR3 is 14 amino acids long. Trimming removed 2 bases from V and 1 base from J, with 12 bases in between. CDR3 DNA: TGCAGTGCTAGAAGCCCCGAGAAGTCCTACGAGCAGTACTTC. Protein product: CSARSPEKSYEQYF.

This clonotype turned up a few times. V gene TRBV12-3 or TRBV12-4 combines with J gene TRBJ1-1, with no clear D. V was trimmed by 3 bases and J by 9 bases, leaving 8 bases between them. CDR3 length: 11 amino acids. CDR3 bases: TGTGCCAGCAGTTTCGTCAGCAAAGCTTTCTTT. Amino acid sequence: CASSFVSKAFF.

The chain joins TRBV11-3 to TRBJ2-1, with 10 bases that match TRBD1. The germline V gene encodes CDR1 SGHNT and CDR2 YENEEA. Germline trimming cut 10 bases from V and 6 bases from J; bases unmatched to any gene: 9. This CDR3 comprises 14 residues. CDR3 loop: CATQRQGARNEQFF. Here the CDR3 DNA reads TGTGCCACCCAGAGACAGGGGGCCCGCAATGAGCAGTTCTTC.

This clonotype was observed a few times. The CDR3 spells CASSRGTSGVNEQFF. The DNA for the CDR3 is TGTGCCAGCAGCCGGGGGACTAGCGGGGTGAATGAGCAGTTCTTC. The chain joins TRBV7-6 to TRBJ2-1; 13 bases agree with TRBD2. This CDR3 has 15 amino acids. Trimming took 5 bases from V and 7 from J; bases not matched to a gene: 5. Germline assignment: CDR1 SGHVS and CDR2 FNYEAQ.

V usage is TRBV7-3 and J usage is TRBJ2-3, with D perhaps TRBD1 or TRBD2 (6 bases each). The germline CDR1 and CDR2 sequences are SGHTA and FQGTGA. The ends were cut back, 0 bases at V and 3 bases at J, with 16 bases in the middle. CDR3 length equals 17 residues. The CDR3 nucleotides read TGTGCCAGCAGCTTAACTGGCGGGACAACACTAACAGATACGCAGTATTTT. It is translated as CASSLTGGTTLTDTQYF.

This clonotype was seen repeatedly, ten times or more. The J gene is TRBJ2-7, the V gene TRBV7-3; D is possibly TRBD2 (6 bases). Germline values: CDR1 SGHTA, CDR2 FQGTGA. This CDR3 spans 15 amino acids. V was trimmed by 5 bases and J by 2 bases, leaving 16 bases between them. CDR3 nucleotide sequence: TGTGCCAGCAGCCTTAGACGGGGGACCCCCTACGAGCAGTACTTC. Protein product: CASSLRRGTPYEQYF. Complete variable domain (other parts from reference TRBV7-3 and TRBJ2-7): GAGVSQTPSNKVTEKGKYVELRCDPISGHTALYWYRQSLGQGPEFLIYFQGTGAADDSGLPNDRFFAVRPEGSVSTLKIQRTERGDSAVYLCASSLRRGTPYEQYFGPGTRLTVT.

The V call is TRBV12-3 or TRBV12-4, the J call TRBJ2-5; D possibly corresponds to TRBD2 (5 bases). V was pared by 5 bases and J by 7 bases, with 8 bases between. CDR3 length: 11 amino acids. The CDR3 spells CASSRGGTQYF. CDR3 coding DNA: TGTGCCAGCAGTCGGGGTGGGACCCAGTACTTC.

This chain uses TRBV5-6 with TRBJ2-5, with D perhaps given as TRBD1 or TRBD2 (5 bases each). There are 15 residues in the CDR3. Trimming shortened V by 1 base and J by 5 bases, and 15 bases separated the two germline ends. The germline V gene encodes CDR1 SGHDT and CDR2 YYEEEE. The CDR3 protein is CASSLSPGASETQYF. CDR3 DNA sequence: TGTGCCAGCAGCTTGTCCCCCGGGGCTAGCGAGACCCAGTACTTC.

This clonotype was counted a few times. This chain uses TRBV6-6 with TRBJ1-3; D remains unclear. V was cut by 2 bases and J by 0 bases, with 8 bases left in between. Germline CDR1 and CDR2: MNHNY and SVGAGI (reference sequence). This CDR3 comprises 15 residues. The CDR3 coding sequence is TGTGCCAGCAGTTACGGTCGGGTCTCTGGAAACACCATATATTTT. The encoded protein is CASSYGRVSGNTIYF.

J is TRBJ1-1 and V is TRBV4-2; maybe TRBD1 (6 bases). Per germline, CDR1 LGHNA and CDR2 YNFKEQ. V lost 3 bases and J lost 1, with 15 bases in between. This CDR3 contains 16 residues. The chain's CDR3 is CASSQGSGTPNTEAFF. Written as DNA, the CDR3 is TGTGCCAGCAGCCAGGGTAGTGGGACACCGAACACTGAAGCTTTCTTT.

The chain links TRBV5-4 to TRBJ2-7, with D possibly matching TRBD1 (6 bases). This CDR3 is 12 amino acids long. Germline V lookup: CDR1 SGHNT, CDR2 YYREEE (reference sequence). V was shortened by 4 bases and J by 11 bases, with 16 bases between the two germline ends. The CDR3 loop reads CASSRVAGVEYF. In nucleotides, the CDR3 is TGTGCCAGCAGCCGTGTTGCAGGGGTTGAGTACTTC.

This chain joins TRBV24-1 and TRBJ1-1; D gene uncertain. Germline V gives CDR1 KGHDR, CDR2 SFDVKD. This CDR3 contains 12 residues. V gave up 5 bases and J gave up 3 bases, with 6 bases separating them. The CDR3 DNA is TGTGCCACCAGTGTTCAGGACACTGAAGCTTTCTTT. Protein product: CATSVQDTEAFF.

The chain is built from TRBV7-9 and TRBJ2-3, with 8 bases aligning to TRBD2. Per germline, CDR1 SEHNR and CDR2 FQNEAQ (reference sequence). Trimming cost V 5 bases and J 10 bases; bases outside gene matches: 17. This CDR3 is built from 16 residues. The DNA for the CDR3 is TGTGCCAGCAGCCCTTCTGGGGTGACTAGCGCCTATTCGCAGTATTTT. Its translation is CASSPSGVTSAYSQYF.

The chain uses TRBV11-2 and TRBJ2-1, with 16 bases lining up with TRBD2. The CDR3 spans 17 residues. Germline V gene lookup returns CDR1 SGHAT and CDR2 FQNNGV. Unmatched junction bases numbered 11, after V lost 5 bases and J lost 10 bases. CDR3 coding DNA: TGTGCCAGCAGCCCCGGGACTAGCGGGAGGGCCCTTAAGGAGCAGTTCTTC. This gives the protein CASSPGTSGRALKEQFF.